The present entry profiles one T cell receptor (beta chain) with its context. There are a few counts of this clone. Its cognate antigen has yet to be identified. No base quality information exists; no much larger clone differs at one position. The sample carries other DNA sequences with the same CDR3. V is shortened by 0 bases, J by 0 bases, and the region joining them spans 6 bases. CDR1 and CDR2 are drawn from the germline V gene (reference sequence): GTSNPN, SVGIG. The CDR3, from cysteine to phenylalanine, totals 14 residues. The DNA shown is the 42-base CDR3, in frame from base 1. This specimen comes from a study of T cell changes during pregnancy in multiple sclerosis (dated by TCRdb to between 2017 and 2020). For the study in its entirety: Changes in the T cell repertoire over the course of pregnancy were examined in this study in women with multiple sclerosis.

Libraries were built with the immunoSEQ multiplex PCR assay. TCRdb limited this immuneACCESS table to in-frame rearrangements with V and J called. A share of clones is missing; checked studies link under half to unresolved V genes, and the rest is unexplained. This sample has 39,000 or so clones in its table, and approximately 91% of those were observed once. More than 0.3% of the sample belongs to the ten largest clones. The sequenced sample was CD4+ T cells from peripheral blood mononuclear cells, obtained after pregnancy. This receptor chain uses TRBV30 and TRBJ1-5; the D gene assignment is ambiguous. This clonotype originated in a female donor in good health, enrolled as a control in a pregnancy study. The CDR3 is CAWSVGVSNQPQHF. The bases read TGTGCCTGGAGTGTCGGGGTTAGCAATCAGCCCCAGCATTTT.